These T cell receptor beta chains were read from a single sample in a study of cytomegalovirus exposure and HLA in healthy donors. Sequencing used immunoSEQ multiplex PCR; TCRdb keeps in-frame clones, though not all of them. The data show some 150,000 clones, 70% to 90% seen once. The sequencing sample was made of PBMCs. These receptors were obtained from a woman aged 40 to 50 in good health and CMV-seropositive. The CDR3 runs from the conserved cysteine through the conserved F or W.

v_gene: TRBV9; CDR3aa: CASSARDRGNTEAFF
v_gene: TRBV29-1; CDR3aa: CSSRAGNTEAFF
v_gene: TRBV28; CDR3aa: CASSRDYEQYF
v_gene: TRBV10-2; CDR3aa: CASSEGTGNRNTEAFF
v_gene: TRBV6-1; CDR3aa: CASRLAGGRYEQYF
v_gene: TRBV28; CDR3aa: CASSSWTGYNEQFF
v_gene: TRBV11-3; CDR3aa: CASTKLAGNYEQYF
v_gene: TRBV5-4; CDR3aa: CASSLGAGVSGQETQYF
v_gene: TRBV5-1; CDR3aa: CASSPLGRPSYNEQFF
v_gene: TRBV27; CDR3aa: CASSTNRGDYNEQFF
v_gene: TRBV9; CDR3aa: CASSARTGTGELFF
v_gene: TRBV25-1; CDR3aa: CASSEPGTAHEQYF
v_gene: TRBV7-6; CDR3aa: CASSSAPGEPQHF
v_gene: TRBV7-6; CDR3aa: CASSSGLTNEQFF
v_gene: TRBV6-1; CDR3aa: CASSHETLVEAFF
v_gene: TRBV18; CDR3aa: CASSPLTLGLAEREQYF
v_gene: TRBV2; CDR3aa: CASTPRVQTGLAGPLEQYF
v_gene: TRBV11-2; CDR3aa: CASSLGGSVASGELFF
v_gene: TRBV7-3; CDR3aa: CASSLGPGGSFATDTQYF
v_gene: TRBV19; CDR3aa: CASADSLSTDTQYF
v_gene: TRBV19; CDR3aa: CASSLGTGKDTQYF
v_gene: TRBV6-6; CDR3aa: CASAGGQLYEQYF
v_gene: TRBV5-1; CDR3aa: CASSLGSGSSYNEQFF
v_gene: TRBV14; CDR3aa: CASSTLSGRGLEQYF
v_gene: TRBV18; CDR3aa: CASSPLSGMYNEQFF
v_gene: TRBV5-4; CDR3aa: CASSGWTSGRNTQYF
v_gene: TRBV2; CDR3aa: CASSESSGFGNEQFF
v_gene: TRBV4-1; CDR3aa: CASSQGPRTGAETQYF
v_gene: TRBV5-1; CDR3aa: CASSLGLTGTAQETQYF
v_gene: TRBV4-1; CDR3aa: CASSQRSTATGTYEQYF
v_gene: TRBV11-3; CDR3aa: CASSFRDRNTEAFF
v_gene: TRBV27; CDR3aa: CASTGDSPYEQYF
v_gene: TRBV27; CDR3aa: CASSLQGANQPQHF
v_gene: TRBV2; CDR3aa: CASSNRRSGANVLTF
v_gene: TRBV10-2; CDR3aa: CASRAKQGDNSPLHF
v_gene: TRBV5-5; CDR3aa: CASSFSGSNYGYTF
v_gene: TRBV14; CDR3aa: CASSQVGEYNEQFF